The clone carrying this T cell receptor (beta chain) was counted only a few times. Antigen specificity is unknown. The record originates from a study of CD8+ T cells in alopecia areata. Study summary: Treated patients took oral tofacitinib at 5 to 10 mg twice daily. Notes on the study in general: Lesional scalp exceeded normal scalp in clonality, especially in alopecia totalis/universalis. Normal skin contains resident alphabeta T cells, and these are also sequenced in scalp samples. Patients displayed less clarity in TCR sharing than mice, a finding possibly related to HLA.

This CDR3 is built from 11 residues. The V end was cut by 5 bases, the J end by 4 bases, with 8 bases between. CDR1 is SQVTM, CDR2 ANQGSEA, per germline. It was cDNA, reverse transcribed from extracted RNA, that served as the sequencing template. Produced via immunoSEQ multiplex PCR; TCRdb's table is partial and in-frame only. The profile covers over 150,000 clones, with around 63% appearing a single time and 1.5% to 2% taken by the ten largest. The source material was CD4+ T cells sorted from blood, sampled at week 0. This TCR came from a human donor with alopecia areata. The chain recombines TRBV29-1 with TRBJ2-5; D gene uncertain. The CDR3 reads CSVFLRETQYF. The CDR3 DNA sequence: TGCAGCGTTTTCCTCCGAGAGACCCAGTACTTC.